Sequencing of this T cell receptor beta chain was carried out in a study of cytomegalovirus exposure and HLA in healthy donors. General study results and limits: High sensitivity and specificity were reportedly achieved when the classifier diagnosed cytomegalovirus status. A later analysis reportedly found fewer N-insertions in an Asian-associated ancestry cluster than the roughly 730-donor mean. TCR beta V- and J-gene trimming was later associated with a missense DCLRE1C variant.

With 60 Vbeta and 13 Jbeta primers, the PCR was carried out. Libraries were prepared by immunoSEQ multiplex PCR; TCRdb keeps only in-frame clonotypes and omits some of them. The sample shows about 150,000 clones, about 74% of them seen only once. This clone was seen a handful of times. Its antigen is not known. Material for sequencing was PBMCs. This receptor was taken from a man aged 35-49 years in good health and CMV-seropositive.

The CDR3 loop reads CASSSVTGYSEQYF. Written as DNA, the CDR3 is TGTGCCAGCAGTTCGGTTACAGGGTACTCCGAGCAGTACTTC. The rearrangement joins TRBV6-6 to TRBJ2-7; tentatively, D is TRBD1 (6 bases). The CDR3 is 14 amino acids. Trimming took 4 bases from V and 6 from J, leaving 16 bases between them. CDR1 and CDR2 from the germline V gene are MNHNY and SVGAGI (reference sequence).